This entry features one T cell receptor beta chain sequence. Its target antigen remains unknown. A clone one base away is much larger, so this may be a read error. Systemically healthy Caucasian individuals from Russia, some 40 in total and aged roughly 6 to 100 years, were included as donors. Roughly 9.5 milliliters of peripheral blood were drawn from each donor into EDTA-treated Vacutainer tubes. Ficoll-Paque density-gradient centrifugation was used to isolate PBMCs, with at least 7 million per sample. Trizol reagent was used to extract total RNA from the PBMCs, yielding at least 5.5 micrograms per sample. The percentages of naive CD45RAhigh/CD27high T cells were determined by flow cytometry on a PBMC aliquot from every donor. This specimen belongs to a study of blood T cells in healthy people across ages (dated by TCRdb to about 2015). With respect to the entire study: Template switching captured roughly one uniquely barcoded TCR beta cDNA molecule per two T cells in model experiments. The study analyzed two additional independent replicas of 1 million unique cDNA reads from the same blood draw for two donors, one aged 18 to 30 and one aged 80 or older. Using deep sequencing normalized with unique cDNA molecular identifiers, the study measured how TCR beta repertoire diversity changes with age. To avoid experimental bias, donors of different ages were randomly spread across the sequencing lanes. The donors were divided into four age groups: young (average roughly 15 years), middle-aged (approximately 42), aged (about 60) and long-lived (around 80). Overall study outcomes, separate from this receptor: The CMV infection status of donors was not known, potentially confounding age-related changes in expanded clonotypes. A strong correlation was found between observed TCR beta diversity and the percentage of naive T cells measured by flow cytometry. Observed TCR beta diversity per million T cells fell roughly linearly with age, and a significant reduction was already apparent by age roughly 40. The long-lived group showed more naive CD4+ T cells, fewer expanded clones and increased TCR diversity than the aged group, suggesting age selection. Estimates of total diversity based on one million sequenced T cells were regarded as lower bounds and as underestimates. Because profiling used bulk unsorted PBMCs, naive and antigen-experienced compartments could not be compared conclusively.

The library was built by means of 5' RACE. The reads were generated on an Illumina HiSeq 2500. The second PCR ran for about 6 to 12 cycles and used a J-beta primer mix along with a sample-barcoded 5' primer. Each TCR beta cDNA molecule received a unique molecular identifier from a template-switch 5' adaptor carrying 12 random nucleotides. Each sample yielded at least 3 million CDR3-containing paired-end reads. The Mint cDNA synthesis kit, primed by a TRBC-specific oligonucleotide, was used to synthesize first-strand cDNA from all RNA. After uracil-DNA glycosylase treatment, a first 18-cycle PCR used universal primers M1SS and BC2_uni_R on all cDNA. Regarding the original processing steps: Normalization of each sample was performed by random selection of 1 million high-quality reads, each carrying a distinct molecular identifier. Instead of being binned into consensus sequences, reads with shared molecular identifiers were discarded. MiTCR, with a Q25 quality threshold and the strictest error-elimination algorithm, was used for CDR3 identification, clonotype clustering and error correction. Lower-bound total TCR beta diversity was estimated with a nonparametric unseen species model using Euler transformation. The public reads were quality trimmed at Q25 with fastp and then assembled into clones with MiXCR by TCRdb, keeping productive beta chains. Rows are combined by CDR3 protein, so each entry shows the most common genes and DNA. TCRdb, rather than the study authors, made the V and J calls. The sample includes 650,000 to 700,000 distinct CDR3 sequences, with about 32% observed a single time. Together, the top ten hold just over 15% of the sample.

Including the terminal cysteine and phenylalanine, the CDR3 comprises 17 residues. The retained sequence is limited to the CDR3, 51 bases, with the frame set at the first base. V ends up 5 bases short and J 4 bases short, with an unmatched junction base count of 14. Looking up the germline V gene (reference sequence) yields CDR1 SEHNR and CDR2 FQNEAQ. This clonotype originated in a woman older than 75 in good health. Donor details come from another sample of the same person, matched by shared clones. Material for sequencing was blood. Recombination connected TRBV7-9 to TRBJ1-2; the junction holds 9 bases that match TRBD1. In nucleotide form, the sequence is TGTGCCAGCAGCCTCCCCCGCGGTGGACAGGGGTTCTATGGCTACACCTTC. The resulting protein is CASSLPRGGQGFYGYTF.